This record looks at one TCR beta chain sequence and its context. Its specificity is not known. This sample was taken from a study of cytomegalovirus exposure and HLA in healthy donors. Looking at the study overall: The roughly 130 validation repertoires, a later analysis reported, used the same platform as the roughly 650 repertoires from the first cohort. Study-level findings and limits: Using the classifier, cytomegalovirus status was reportedly diagnosed with high specificity and sensitivity. According to the study, roughly 180 TCR beta chains were cytomegalovirus-associated. Most TCR sequences proved rare, with some public TCRs found in many donors.

The method was immunoSEQ multiplex PCR; TCRdb's version includes in-frame clones alone and lacks a portion of them. Among tens of thousands of clones, 90% to 96% were seen once, and the ten largest hold 1% to 1.5%. The CDR3 covers 14 residues. Trimming took 0 bases from V and 10 from J; bases not matched to a gene: 7. CDR1 and CDR2 from the germline V gene are SGHRS and YFSETQ. The clonotype originates from a young woman in good health and CMV-seronegative. Sequenced sample: PBMCs. This chain uses TRBV5-1 with TRBJ2-1; 7 nucleotides line up with TRBD1. The CDR3 region has the DNA TGCGCCAGCAGCTTGGTGAACAGGGGTGTCGAGCAGTTCTTC. Translating gives CASSLVNRGVEQFF.